This record concerns one T cell receptor (beta chain) sequence. The antigen is unknown. This entry comes from a study of beta chain features in type 1 diabetes. Broader study findings: cDNA-based reads could over-represent cells with high TCR expression. Moderately but significantly shorter TCRB CDR3s were found in Type 1 diabetes patients in all four CD4+ subsets.

The CDR3 is 14 residues long. V trimming: 7 bases; J trimming: 4 bases; junction bases outside the gene matches: 6. CDR1 and CDR2 (germline): MNHEY, SVGAGI. The authors reverse transcribed all of the isolated RNA, so sequencing captured expressed TCRB transcripts. The protocol was immunoSEQ multiplex PCR, while the TCRdb copy is restricted to in-frame clones and leaves out a portion. The repertoire consists of 150,000 or so clones, with under 60% occurring once and the leading ten covering roughly 0.42%. The clonotype comes from a man between 18 and 29 years old in good health. Sequencing input: Tregs from blood. The chain is built from TRBV6-5 and TRBJ2-7; TRBD1 aligns across 11 bases. CDR3 in amino acids: CASTRTGGLYEQYF. DNA of the CDR3: TGTGCCAGCACCAGGACAGGGGGCTTATACGAGCAGTACTTC.